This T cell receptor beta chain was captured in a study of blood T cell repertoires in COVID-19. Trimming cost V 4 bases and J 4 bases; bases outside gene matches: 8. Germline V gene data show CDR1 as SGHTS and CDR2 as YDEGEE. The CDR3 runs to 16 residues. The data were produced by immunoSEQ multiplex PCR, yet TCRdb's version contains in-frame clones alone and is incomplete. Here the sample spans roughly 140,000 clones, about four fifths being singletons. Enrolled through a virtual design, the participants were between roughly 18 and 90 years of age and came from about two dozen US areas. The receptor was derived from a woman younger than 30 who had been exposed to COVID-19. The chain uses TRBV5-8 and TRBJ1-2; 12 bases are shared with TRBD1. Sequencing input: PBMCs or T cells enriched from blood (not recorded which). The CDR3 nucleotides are TGTGCCAGCAGCAACACCGGGACAGGGGGCAGCTATGGCTACACCTTC. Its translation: CASSNTGTGGSYGYTF. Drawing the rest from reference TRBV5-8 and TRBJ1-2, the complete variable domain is EAGVTQSPTHLIKTRGQQATLRCSPISGHTSVYWYQQALGLGLQFLLWYDEGEERNRGNFPPRFSGRQFPNYSSELNVNALELEDSALYLCASSNTGTGGSYGYTFGSGTRLTVV.